This T cell receptor beta chain is drawn from a study of OX40 agonist ivuxolimab in advanced cancers. Looking at the study overall: Ivuxolimab doses were 0.01, 0.1, 0.3, 1.5, 3 or 10 mg/kg every 2 weeks. Patients in dose escalation had liver, melanoma, kidney or head and neck cancers.

Using immunoSEQ multiplex PCR, the repertoire was profiled, and TCRdb retains in-frame clones only, with some absent. The sample lists roughly 80,000 clones; approximately 85% were seen once. About this clone itself: Its specificity is not known.

The CDR3 runs 16 residues. Trimming took 2 bases from V and 4 from J, leaving 14 bases between them. Germline V gene lookup returns CDR1 MGHRA and CDR2 YSYEKL. Study results and limitations: The specificity for antigen of the expanded peripheral T cells was not determined. Compared with CD4+, CD8+ T cells on average had more expanded clones.

This clonotype was sampled from an adult with an advanced solid tumor such as melanoma, head and neck, liver or kidney cancer. The V gene is TRBV4-1, the J gene TRBJ1-4, with D maybe TRBD1 (5 bases). Sequencing was performed on CD4+ or CD8+ T cells sorted from blood, taken in a trial of the OX40 agonist ivuxolimab. As DNA, the CDR3 is TGCGCCAGCAGCCAAAATAGCGGGGCCGATAATGAAAAACTGTTTTTT. It encodes CASSQNSGADNEKLFF.